Presented here are 2 T cell receptor beta chains from one specimen sequenced in a study of shared T cell receptors in the human thymus. Assay: immunoSEQ multiplex PCR; the TCRdb copy retains only in-frame clones and omits some. The sample carries 640,000 or so clones, around 87% recorded once. These records were also assigned to another study, of human thymus T cells.

Sequencing input: thymocytes. The receptor source for this set is a boy in the first two years of life with a congenital heart defect.

V usage is TRBV18 and J usage is TRBJ2-7; the D gene is possibly TRBD1 (6 bases). The length of the CDR3 is 15 residues. V was cut by 6 bases and J by 3 bases, with 18 bases left in between. CDR1 and CDR2 (germline): KGHSH, LQKENI. The CDR3 coding sequence is TGTGCCAGCTCCCCCACCGACAGGAGGTTCTACGAGCAGTACTTC. This encodes CASSPTDRRFYEQYF. Together with reference TRBV18 and TRBJ2-7, the CDR3 gives the full variable domain: NAGVMQNPRHLVRRRGQEARLRCSPMKGHSHVYWYRQLPEEGLKFMVYLQKENIIDESGMPKERFSAEFPKEGPSILRIQQVVRGDSAAYFCASSPTDRRFYEQYFGPGTRLTVT.

Worth noting for this clone: At one boundary the junction diverges from the germline segment, which might be a read error. This chain joins TRBV7-7 and TRBJ1-1; D remains ambiguous. Germline V gives CDR1 SSHAT, CDR2 FNYEAQ (reference sequence). This CDR3 contains 15 residues. The chain's CDR3 is CASSPVAGLDTEAFF. CDR3 nucleotides: TGTGCTAGCAGCCCCGTGGCCGGACTAGACACTGAAGCTTTCTTT. The full variable domain, its missing parts supplied by reference TRBV7-7 and TRBJ1-1, is GAGVSQSPRYKVTKRGQDVTLRCDPISSHATLYWYQQALGQGPEFLTYFNYEAQPDKSGLPSDRFSAERPEGSISTLTIQRTEQRDSAMYRCASSPVAGLDTEAFFGQGTRLTVV.